The TCR beta chain under discussion was sequenced for a study of blood T cell repertoires in COVID-19. TCRdb keeps only in-frame clones here, not all; method: immunoSEQ multiplex PCR. The table records over 50,000 clones, roughly 77% of them present only once. Deletions cut 8 bases from V and 5 bases from J, with 7 bases between. This CDR3 region has 11 residues. Germline CDR1 is MNHEY and CDR2 is SVGAGI. The chain uses TRBV6-5 and TRBJ2-1; D is ambiguous. The sample consisted of peripheral blood. The receptor comes from a man older than 75 with acute or convalescent COVID-19. Here the CDR3 DNA reads TGTGCCAGCCCCTCGGACAATGAGCAGTTCTTC. Translation: CASPSDNEQFF.